These T cell receptor beta chains were read from a single sample in a study of cytomegalovirus exposure and HLA in healthy donors. Only in-frame clones appear in the TCRdb table, and some are missing; sequencing was by immunoSEQ multiplex PCR. The sample holds approximately 64,000 clones, roughly 80% seen once. The material sequenced was PBMCs. These receptors were obtained from a male donor in good health and CMV-seropositive. Both conserved end residues are part of each CDR3. Each record gives: clone size, V gene, J gene, CDR3 protein. The size of a clone is reported for some rows only, either as once, few or many, or as a class for expanded clones.

clone_size: few
v_call: TRBV6-5
j_call: TRBJ1-6
cdr3_aa: CASSYSPGNSPLHF

clone_size: .
v_call: TRBV9
j_call: TRBJ2-3
cdr3_aa: CASSPGTEDTQYF

clone_size: .
v_call: TRBV7-9
j_call: TRBJ1-1
cdr3_aa: CASSLGGEGAFF

clone_size: .
v_call: TRBV7-6
j_call: TRBJ2-5
cdr3_aa: CASSQDRGETQYF

clone_size: .
v_call: TRBV19
j_call: TRBJ1-2
cdr3_aa: CASSPNRDRPHYGYTF

clone_size: .
v_call: TRBV5-6
j_call: TRBJ2-3
cdr3_aa: CASSLQRGGGTDTQYF

clone_size: .
v_call: TRBV7-2
j_call: TRBJ1-1
cdr3_aa: CASSPGQGAFEAFF

clone_size: .
v_call: TRBV7-3
j_call: TRBJ1-6
cdr3_aa: CASSLGGNSPLHF

clone_size: .
v_call: TRBV5-1
j_call: TRBJ1-1
cdr3_aa: CASTPGAMSTEAFF

clone_size: .
v_call: TRBV7-2
j_call: TRBJ2-1
cdr3_aa: CASSLVAGGGNEQFF

clone_size: .
v_call: TRBV19
j_call: TRBJ1-1
cdr3_aa: CASSMGQANTEAFF

clone_size: once
v_call: TRBV19
j_call: TRBJ1-2
cdr3_aa: CANSVGTAGYGYTF

clone_size: .
v_call: TRBV6-4
j_call: TRBJ2-1
cdr3_aa: CASSDSGQGGSSSTGGQFF

clone_size: few
v_call: TRBV11-2
j_call: TRBJ1-2
cdr3_aa: CASSLTGTRYGYTF

clone_size: .
v_call: TRBV5-1
j_call: TRBJ2-7
cdr3_aa: CASSSGGSGGLEQYF

clone_size: .
v_call: TRBV7-9
j_call: TRBJ2-3
cdr3_aa: CASSPWPSGGGDTQYF

clone_size: .
v_call: TRBV18
j_call: TRBJ2-7
cdr3_aa: CASSSGNPRHEQYF

clone_size: .
v_call: TRBV7-6
j_call: TRBJ2-3
cdr3_aa: CASSESGYTDTQYF

clone_size: .
v_call: TRBV11-2
j_call: TRBJ1-2
cdr3_aa: CASSLSQGFGGGYTF

clone_size: .
v_call: TRBV7-9
j_call: TRBJ1-5
cdr3_aa: CASGPPGQGNQPQHF

clone_size: .
v_call: TRBV7-9
j_call: TRBJ1-2
cdr3_aa: CASSQQTGRGSSGYTF

clone_size: .
v_call: TRBV28
j_call: TRBJ2-7
cdr3_aa: CASSSGRGGMGEQYF

clone_size: .
v_call: TRBV28
j_call: TRBJ2-2
cdr3_aa: CASSFSPGGLGTGELFF

clone_size: few
v_call: TRBV4-1
j_call: TRBJ2-7
cdr3_aa: CASSRLLGQGAYEQYF

clone_size: once
v_call: TRBV28
j_call: TRBJ2-1
cdr3_aa: CASSPADRDPQFF

clone_size: .
v_call: TRBV5-6
j_call: TRBJ2-7
cdr3_aa: CASSFLSTSYEQYF

clone_size: .
v_call: TRBV28
j_call: TRBJ1-4
cdr3_aa: CASRGEGKLFF

clone_size: .
v_call: TRBV4-2
j_call: TRBJ1-2
cdr3_aa: CASSPAPAGLNYGYTF

clone_size: .
v_call: TRBV5-8
j_call: TRBJ2-5
cdr3_aa: CASSWDRVTQETQYF

clone_size: .
v_call: TRBV1
j_call: TRBJ2-2
cdr3_aa: CTSSQGTSGGATGELFF

clone_size: .
v_call: TRBV19
j_call: TRBJ2-7
cdr3_aa: CASSISQGLSEQYF

clone_size: .
v_call: TRBV5-6
j_call: .
cdr3_aa: CASSRQGGIWNEQYF

clone_size: .
v_call: TRBV5-8
j_call: TRBJ1-2
cdr3_aa: CASSPRFGGQIYGYTF